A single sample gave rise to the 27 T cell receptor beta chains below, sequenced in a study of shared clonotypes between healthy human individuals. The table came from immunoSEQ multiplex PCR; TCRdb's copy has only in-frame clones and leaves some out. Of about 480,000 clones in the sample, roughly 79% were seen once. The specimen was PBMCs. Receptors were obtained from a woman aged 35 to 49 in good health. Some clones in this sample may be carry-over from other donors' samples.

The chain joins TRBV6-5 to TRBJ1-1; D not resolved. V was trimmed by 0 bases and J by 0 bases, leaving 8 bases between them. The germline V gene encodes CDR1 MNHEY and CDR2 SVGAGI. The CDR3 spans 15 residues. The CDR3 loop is CASSYSTNVNTEAFF. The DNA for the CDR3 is TGTGCCAGCAGTTACTCTACGAACGTGAACACTGAAGCTTTCTTT.

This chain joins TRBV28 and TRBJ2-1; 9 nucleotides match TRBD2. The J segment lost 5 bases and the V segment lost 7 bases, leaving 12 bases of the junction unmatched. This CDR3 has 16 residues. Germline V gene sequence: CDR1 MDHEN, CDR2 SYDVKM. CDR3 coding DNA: TGTGCCAGCACCGACCTTAGGCTAGCGGGAAACAATGAGCAGTTCTTC. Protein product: CASTDLRLAGNNEQFF. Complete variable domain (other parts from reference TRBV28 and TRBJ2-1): DVKVTQSSRYLVKRTGEKVFLECVQDMDHENMFWYRQDPGLGLRLIYFSYDVKMKEKGDIPEGYSVSREKKERFSLILESASTNQTSMYLCASTDLRLAGNNEQFFGPGTRLTVL.

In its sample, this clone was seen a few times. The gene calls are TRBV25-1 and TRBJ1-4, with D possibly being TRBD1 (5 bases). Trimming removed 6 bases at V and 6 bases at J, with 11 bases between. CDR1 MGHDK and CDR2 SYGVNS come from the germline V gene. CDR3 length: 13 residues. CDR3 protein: CASSGGMDEKLFF. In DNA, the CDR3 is TGTGCCAGCAGCGGGGGAATGGATGAAAAACTGTTTTTT.

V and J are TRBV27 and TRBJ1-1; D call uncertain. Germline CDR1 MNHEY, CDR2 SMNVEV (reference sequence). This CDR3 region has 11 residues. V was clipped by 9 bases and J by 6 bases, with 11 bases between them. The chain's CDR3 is CAREEGAEAFF. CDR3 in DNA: TGTGCCAGGGAAGAGGGCGCTGAAGCTTTCTTT.

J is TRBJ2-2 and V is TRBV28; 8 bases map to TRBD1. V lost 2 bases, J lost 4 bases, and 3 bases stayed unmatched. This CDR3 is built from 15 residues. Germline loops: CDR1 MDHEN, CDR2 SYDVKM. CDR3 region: CASSLGTGFTGELFF. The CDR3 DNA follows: TGTGCCAGCAGTTTAGGGACAGGCTTCACCGGGGAGCTGTTTTTT.

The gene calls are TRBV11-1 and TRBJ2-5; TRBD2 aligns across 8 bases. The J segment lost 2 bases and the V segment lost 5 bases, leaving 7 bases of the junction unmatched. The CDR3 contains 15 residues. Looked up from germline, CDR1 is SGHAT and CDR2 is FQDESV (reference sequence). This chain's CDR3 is CASSLDLAGQETQYF. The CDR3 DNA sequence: TGTGCCAGCAGCCTCGACCTAGCGGGTCAAGAGACCCAGTACTTC.

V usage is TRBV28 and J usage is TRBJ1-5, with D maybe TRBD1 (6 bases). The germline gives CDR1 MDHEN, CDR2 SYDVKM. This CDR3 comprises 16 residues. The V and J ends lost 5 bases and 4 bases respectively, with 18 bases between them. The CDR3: CASSRGQITLNQPQHF. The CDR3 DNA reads TGTGCCAGCAGTCGGGGGCAGATCACCTTAAATCAGCCCCAGCATTTT.

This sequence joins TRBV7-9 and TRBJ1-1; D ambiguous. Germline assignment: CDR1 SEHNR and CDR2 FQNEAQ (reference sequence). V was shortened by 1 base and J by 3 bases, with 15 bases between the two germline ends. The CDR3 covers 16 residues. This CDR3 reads CASSLEVGRGYTEAFF. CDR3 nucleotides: TGTGCCAGCAGCTTAGAAGTGGGTCGGGGATACACTGAAGCTTTCTTT.

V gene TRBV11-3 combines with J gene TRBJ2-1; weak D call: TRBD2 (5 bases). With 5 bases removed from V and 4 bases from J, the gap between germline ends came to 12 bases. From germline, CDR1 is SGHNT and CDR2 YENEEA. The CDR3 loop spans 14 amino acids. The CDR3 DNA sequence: TGTGCCAGCAGCCTCCGGAGCGGTTACAATGAGCAGTTCTTC. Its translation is CASSLRSGYNEQFF.

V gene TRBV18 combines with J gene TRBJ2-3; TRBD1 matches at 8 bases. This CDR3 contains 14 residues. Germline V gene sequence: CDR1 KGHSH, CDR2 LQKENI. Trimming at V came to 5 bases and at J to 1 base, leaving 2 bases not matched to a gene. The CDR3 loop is CASSVQGGTDTQYF. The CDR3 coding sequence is TGTGCCAGCTCAGTACAGGGGGGCACAGATACGCAGTATTTT.

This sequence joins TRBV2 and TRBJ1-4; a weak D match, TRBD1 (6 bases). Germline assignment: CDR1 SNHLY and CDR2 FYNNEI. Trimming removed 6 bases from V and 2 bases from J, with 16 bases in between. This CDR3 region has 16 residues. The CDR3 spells CASRLHRDGTNEKLFF. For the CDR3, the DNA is TGTGCCAGCAGGTTACACAGGGATGGGACTAATGAAAAACTGTTTTTT.

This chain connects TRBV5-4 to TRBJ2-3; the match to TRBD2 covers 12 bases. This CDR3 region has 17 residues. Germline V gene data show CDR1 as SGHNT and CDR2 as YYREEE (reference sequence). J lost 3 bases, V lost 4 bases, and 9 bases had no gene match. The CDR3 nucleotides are TGTGCCAGCAGCCCGCCCCTAGCGGGAGGGCGAACAGATACGCAGTATTTT. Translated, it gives CASSPPLAGGRTDTQYF.

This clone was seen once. CDR3 region: CAISESGLASSGELFF. Here the CDR3 DNA reads TGTGCCATCAGTGAGTCCGGACTAGCGAGTTCCGGGGAGCTGTTTTTT. This chain links TRBV10-3 with TRBJ2-2; 9 nucleotides align to TRBD2. Germline CDR1 reads ENHRY; CDR2 reads SYGVKD. The V and J ends lost 0 bases and 6 bases, in that order; junction bases with no gene match: 5. The length of the CDR3 is 16 residues.

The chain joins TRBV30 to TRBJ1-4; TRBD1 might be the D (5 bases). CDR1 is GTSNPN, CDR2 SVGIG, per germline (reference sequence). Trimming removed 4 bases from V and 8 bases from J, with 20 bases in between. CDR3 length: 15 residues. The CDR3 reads CAWTGGRGTPEKLFF. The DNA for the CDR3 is TGTGCCTGGACGGGGGGGAGAGGGACTCCGGAAAAACTGTTTTTT.

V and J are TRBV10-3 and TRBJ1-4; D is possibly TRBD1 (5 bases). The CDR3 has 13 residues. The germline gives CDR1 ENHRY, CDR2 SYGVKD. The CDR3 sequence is CDVAGRRNEKLFF. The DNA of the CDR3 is TGTGATGTAGCAGGGCGGAGGAATGAAAAACTGTTTTTT.

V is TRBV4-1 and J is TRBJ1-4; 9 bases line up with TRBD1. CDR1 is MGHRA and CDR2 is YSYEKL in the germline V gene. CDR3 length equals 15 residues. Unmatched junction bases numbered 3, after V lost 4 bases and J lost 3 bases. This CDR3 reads CASSLQGAANEKLFF. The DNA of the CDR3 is TGCGCCAGCAGCCTACAGGGGGCGGCTAATGAAAAACTGTTTTTT.

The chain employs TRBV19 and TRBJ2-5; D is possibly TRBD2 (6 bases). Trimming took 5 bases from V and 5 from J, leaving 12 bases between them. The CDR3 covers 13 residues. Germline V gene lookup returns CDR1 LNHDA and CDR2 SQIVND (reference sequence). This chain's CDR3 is CASSLTGVETQYF. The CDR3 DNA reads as TGTGCCAGTAGTCTTACGGGAGTGGAGACCCAGTACTTC. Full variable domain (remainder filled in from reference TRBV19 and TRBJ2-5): DGGITQSPKYLFRKEGQNVTLSCEQNLNHDAMYWYRQDPGQGLRLIYYSQIVNDFQKGDIAEGYSVSREKKESFPLTVTSAQKNPTAFYLCASSLTGVETQYFGPGTRLLVL.

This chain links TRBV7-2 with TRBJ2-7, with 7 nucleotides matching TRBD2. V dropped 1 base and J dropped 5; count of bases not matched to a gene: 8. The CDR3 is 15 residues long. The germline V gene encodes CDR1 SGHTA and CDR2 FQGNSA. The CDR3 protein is CASSLGGGSPNEQYF. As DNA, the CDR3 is TGTGCCAGCAGCTTAGGGGGCGGGAGTCCCAACGAGCAGTACTTC.

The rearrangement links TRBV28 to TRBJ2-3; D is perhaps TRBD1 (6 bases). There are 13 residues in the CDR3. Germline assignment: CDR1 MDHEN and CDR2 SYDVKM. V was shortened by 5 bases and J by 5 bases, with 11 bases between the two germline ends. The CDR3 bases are TGTGCCAGCAGTGAATACAGGGTAGATACGCAGTATTTT. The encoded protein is CASSEYRVDTQYF. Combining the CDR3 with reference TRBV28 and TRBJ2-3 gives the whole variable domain DVKVTQSSRYLVKRTGEKVFLECVQDMDHENMFWYRQDPGLGLRLIYFSYDVKMKEKGDIPEGYSVSREKKERFSLILESASTNQTSMYLCASSEYRVDTQYFGPGTRLTVL.

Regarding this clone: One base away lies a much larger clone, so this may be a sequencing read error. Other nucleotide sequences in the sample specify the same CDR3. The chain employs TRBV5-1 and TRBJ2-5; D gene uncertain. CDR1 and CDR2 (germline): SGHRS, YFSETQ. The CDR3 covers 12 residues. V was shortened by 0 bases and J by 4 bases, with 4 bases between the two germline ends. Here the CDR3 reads CASSLDGETQYF. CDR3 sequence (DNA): TGCGCCAGCAGCTTGGACGGAGAGACCCAGTACTTC.

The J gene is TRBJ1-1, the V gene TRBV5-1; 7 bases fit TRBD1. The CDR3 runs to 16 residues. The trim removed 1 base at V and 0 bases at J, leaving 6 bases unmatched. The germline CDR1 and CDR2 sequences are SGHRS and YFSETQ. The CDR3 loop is CASSLSWDRMNTEAFF. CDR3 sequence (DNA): TGCGCCAGCAGCTTGTCCTGGGACAGAATGAACACTGAAGCTTTCTTT.

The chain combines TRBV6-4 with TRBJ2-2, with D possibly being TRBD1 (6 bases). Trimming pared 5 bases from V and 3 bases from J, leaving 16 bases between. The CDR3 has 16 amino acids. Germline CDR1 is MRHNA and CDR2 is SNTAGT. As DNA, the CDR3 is TGTGCCAGCAGTCCAGGGGAAGGATCCGACACCGGGGAGCTGTTTTTT. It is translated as CASSPGEGSDTGELFF.

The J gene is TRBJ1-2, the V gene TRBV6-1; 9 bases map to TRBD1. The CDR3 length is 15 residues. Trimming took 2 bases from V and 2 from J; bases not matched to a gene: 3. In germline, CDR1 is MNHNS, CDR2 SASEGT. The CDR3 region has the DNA TGTGCCAGCAGTGAATGGGGACAGGGAAACTATGGCTACACCTTC. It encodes CASSEWGQGNYGYTF.

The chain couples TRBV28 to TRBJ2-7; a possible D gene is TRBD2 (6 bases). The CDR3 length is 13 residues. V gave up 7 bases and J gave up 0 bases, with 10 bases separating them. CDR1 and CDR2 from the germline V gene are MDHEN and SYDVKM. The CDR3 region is CASNRLDSYEQYF. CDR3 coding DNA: TGTGCCAGCAACCGACTAGACTCCTACGAGCAGTACTTC.

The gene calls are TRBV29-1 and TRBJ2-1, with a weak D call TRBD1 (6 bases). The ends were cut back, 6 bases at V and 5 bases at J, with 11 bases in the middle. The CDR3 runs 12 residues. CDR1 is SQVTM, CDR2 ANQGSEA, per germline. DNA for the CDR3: TGCAGCGTGATCGGACAGAACAATGAGCAGTTCTTC. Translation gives CSVIGQNNEQFF.

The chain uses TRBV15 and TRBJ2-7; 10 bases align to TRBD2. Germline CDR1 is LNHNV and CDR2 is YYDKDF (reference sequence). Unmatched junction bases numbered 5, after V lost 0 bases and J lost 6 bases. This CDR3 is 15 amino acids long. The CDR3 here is CATSRDLAGVGEQYF. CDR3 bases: TGTGCCACCAGCAGAGATCTAGCGGGAGTAGGCGAGCAGTACTTC.

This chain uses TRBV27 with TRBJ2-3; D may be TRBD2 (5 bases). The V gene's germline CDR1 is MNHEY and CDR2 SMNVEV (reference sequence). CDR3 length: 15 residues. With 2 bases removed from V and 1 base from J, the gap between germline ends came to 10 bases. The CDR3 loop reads CASSLEGVGTDTQYF. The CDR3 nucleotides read TGTGCCAGCAGTTTAGAGGGAGTGGGCACAGATACGCAGTATTTT.